This T cell receptor beta chain was sequenced for a study of T cells after yellow fever vaccination. The V and J ends lost 10 bases and 4 bases respectively, with 16 bases between them. The CDR3 covers 13 residues. The germline V gene has CDR1 ENHRY and CDR2 SYGVKD. 5'RACE template switching added a universal primer site and UMIs to TCR cDNA. TCRdb re-called the 5' RACE reads with MiXCR, one entry per CDR3 protein. In the table there are approximately 300,000 distinct CDR3 sequences, 10% to 15% of which are singletons. This clonotype came up many times. J is TRBJ2-5 and V is TRBV10-3; maybe TRBD2 (6 bases). This sample comprised CD4+ T cells sorted from PBMCs, obtained 45 days after the yellow fever booster vaccination. This TCR was recovered from a man aged 25-45 years who received the YFV17D yellow fever vaccine. CDR3 bases: TGTGCCACCCTAGCGAGGGGAGGAGAGACCCAGTACTTC. This encodes CATLARGGETQYF.